This entry lists 9 T cell receptor beta chains sequenced from one sample in a study of shared clonotypes between healthy human individuals. TCRdb's table, derived via immunoSEQ multiplex PCR, lists solely in-frame clones and lacks some. The sample shows under 600,000 clones, approximately 97% of them seen only once. The sequencing sample was made of naive CD4+ T cells sorted from blood. Subset of the sample: CD45RA+ positively selected. These receptors all stem from a woman between 25 and 40 years old in good health.

The chain combines TRBV5-1 with TRBJ1-2, with 11 bases fitting TRBD1. The CDR3 has 16 residues. Germline CDR1 is SGHRS and CDR2 is YFSETQ. V was clipped by 4 bases and J by 0 bases; unmatched bases: 5. The CDR3 nucleotides are TGCGCCAGCAGCCCGGGACAGGGGGGAGCTAACTATGGCTACACCTTC. This codes for CASSPGQGGANYGYTF.

J is TRBJ2-7 and V is TRBV28, with 7 nucleotides matching TRBD1. Germline V gene data show CDR1 as MDHEN and CDR2 as SYDVKM. The ends lost 6 bases at V and 0 bases at J; junction bases unmatched: 5. The CDR3 runs to 14 residues. CDR3 sequence reads: CASRGTAGSYEQYF. CDR3 bases: TGTGCCAGCAGGGGGACAGCCGGCTCCTACGAGCAGTACTTC. Full variable domain (remainder filled in from reference TRBV28 and TRBJ2-7): DVKVTQSSRYLVKRTGEKVFLECVQDMDHENMFWYRQDPGLGLRLIYFSYDVKMKEKGDIPEGYSVSREKKERFSLILESASTNQTSMYLCASRGTAGSYEQYFGPGTRLTVT.

The chain recombines TRBV19 with TRBJ2-1; 9 bases align to TRBD1. The germline V gene encodes CDR1 LNHDA and CDR2 SQIVND (reference sequence). The CDR3 is made up of 14 amino acids. V shed 3 bases and J 7 bases; nucleotides not matched to a gene: 4. The CDR3: CASSMGQGGNEQFF. CDR3 nucleotide sequence: TGTGCCAGTAGTATGGGACAGGGTGGGAATGAGCAGTTCTTC.

The chain uses TRBV6-6 and TRBJ2-5; D ambiguous. The CDR3 contains 13 residues. Trimming pared 2 bases from V and 4 bases from J, leaving 8 bases between. From germline, CDR1 is MNHNY and CDR2 SVGAGI (reference sequence). CDR3 region: CASSYDPPETQYF. CDR3 coding DNA: TGTGCCAGCAGTTACGACCCCCCAGAGACCCAGTACTTC.

This chain connects TRBV28 to TRBJ2-7; D ambiguous. Germline CDR1 reads MDHEN; CDR2 reads SYDVKM. The V end was cut by 5 bases, the J end by 2 bases, with 16 bases between. The CDR3 is made up of 15 amino acids. CDR3 coding DNA: TGTGCCAGCAGTCTTCCCACACTGAGGCCCTACGAGCAGTACTTC. Its protein is CASSLPTLRPYEQYF.

The chain recombines TRBV5-4 with TRBJ2-7, with 11 positions matching TRBD1. Trimming at V came to 4 bases and at J to 8 bases, leaving 8 bases not matched to a gene. Germline V CDR1 and CDR2: SGHNT, YYREEE (reference sequence). CDR3 size: 14 residues. The CDR3 protein is CASSRDRGVLKQYF. In DNA form, the CDR3 reads TGTGCCAGCAGCCGGGACAGGGGGGTCCTCAAGCAGTACTTC.

The V gene is TRBV7-2, the J gene TRBJ1-2; D is possibly TRBD1 (5 bases). The germline CDR1 and CDR2 sequences are SGHTA and FQGNSA. V was pared by 2 bases and J by 7 bases, with 17 bases between. The CDR3 loop spans 15 amino acids. The CDR3 DNA follows: TGTGCCAGCAGCTTAAGGTCCGGCCCGGGGGGTGGCTACACCTTC. Translating gives CASSLRSGPGGGYTF.

The rearrangement joins TRBV9 to TRBJ2-3; the D gene is possibly TRBD2 (6 bases). Looked up from germline, CDR1 is SGDLS and CDR2 is YYNGEE. Trimming pared 4 bases from V and 5 bases from J, leaving 20 bases between. The CDR3 is 16 residues long. CDR3 loop: CASSSLAGGEIDTQYF. CDR3 DNA: TGTGCCAGCAGCTCACTCGCGGGCGGGGAGATAGATACGCAGTATTTT.

CDR3 loop: CASSVDPVGTGELFF. The DNA for the CDR3 is TGTGCCAGCAGCGTAGATCCTGTGGGGACCGGGGAGCTGTTTTTT. The chain joins TRBV9 to TRBJ2-2; D gene ambiguous. Germline V gene lookup returns CDR1 SGDLS and CDR2 YYNGEE. The CDR3 length is 15 residues. The V and J ends lost 0 bases and 5 bases respectively, with 11 bases between them.